The 25 T cell receptor beta chains below were found in one sample sequenced in a study of T-cell memory formation after mild COVID-19. MiXCR, applied by TCRdb to the 5' RACE reads, yields one record per CDR3 protein. Of about 560,000 distinct CDR3 sequences detected, roughly a fifth appear once; the ten largest clones hold under 8.5%. Sequencing was done on a sample of PBMCs or a T cell subset sorted from them (not recorded which). These receptors were collected from an adult woman who had mild COVID-19 (a few samples of this study predate the infection). Cell type and time point are not known.

Only a few counts were recorded for this clonotype. The rearrangement joins TRBV18 to TRBJ1-6; a possible D gene is TRBD1 (5 bases). In germline, CDR1 is KGHSH, CDR2 LQKENI. The CDR3 extends over 18 amino acids. V lost 6 bases and J lost 6, with 24 bases in between. The CDR3 loop reads CASSPQRGLESSNSPLHF. CDR3 nucleotide sequence: TGTGCCAGCTCCCCGCAACGGGGCTTGGAAAGTAGTAATTCACCCCTCCACTTT.

The rearrangement uses TRBV19 and TRBJ1-4; D remains unclear. CDR3 length: 12 amino acids. The germline V gene encodes CDR1 LNHDA and CDR2 SQIVND (reference sequence). Trimming pared 6 bases from V and 8 bases from J, leaving 10 bases between. The CDR3: CASSALGEKLFF. The CDR3 DNA is TGTGCCAGTAGCGCTCTCGGCGAAAAACTGTTTTTT. Based on the CDR3 plus reference TRBV19 and TRBJ1-4, the full variable domain is DGGITQSPKYLFRKEGQNVTLSCEQNLNHDAMYWYRQDPGQGLRLIYYSQIVNDFQKGDIAEGYSVSREKKESFPLTVTSAQKNPTAFYLCASSALGEKLFFGSGTQLSVL.

This clonotype was recorded a few times. V usage is TRBV24-1 and J usage is TRBJ2-2; TRBD2 aligns across 12 bases. CDR1 and CDR2 from the germline V gene are KGHDR and SFDVKD. The CDR3 has 15 residues. V trimming: 7 bases; J trimming: 1 base; junction bases outside the gene matches: 0. The CDR3 region has the DNA TGTGCCACCAGGACTAGCGGGAGGAACACCGGGGAGCTGTTTTTT. Protein sequence: CATRTSGRNTGELFF.

This clonotype has a handful of counts. The genes are TRBV20-1 and TRBJ1-5, with D unresolved. The CDR3 contains 14 residues. CDR1 DFQATT and CDR2 SNEGSKA come from the germline V gene (reference sequence). Trimming left V 4 bases short and J 5 bases short, with 15 bases between. DNA for the CDR3: TGCAGTGCTAAGGACGGGCGACGCTATCAGCCCCAGCATTTT. Its translation is CSAKDGRRYQPQHF.

The table lists this clonotype with a few counts. The V and J genes are TRBV19 and TRBJ2-5, with 9 bases lining up with TRBD1. The CDR3 contains 19 residues. Germline CDR1 is LNHDA and CDR2 is SQIVND (reference sequence). V was clipped by 3 bases and J by 5 bases; unmatched bases: 19. The CDR3 DNA follows: TGTGCCAGTAGTATCCCCCCCAGGGACAGGGCTACAAGAAAGGAGACCCAGTACTTC. Translated, it gives CASSIPPRDRATRKETQYF.

The rearrangement joins TRBV6-5 to TRBJ1-1, with D possibly being TRBD1 (6 bases). The V end lost 5 bases, the J end lost 4 bases, and 14 bases lay between the germline ends. Germline CDR1 and CDR2: MNHEY and SVGAGI. This CDR3 comprises 14 residues. The CDR3 region is CASSSYRAVTEAFF. The CDR3, as DNA: TGTGCCAGCAGTAGTTACAGGGCTGTCACTGAAGCTTTCTTT.

This clonotype was seen only a few times. This sequence joins TRBV4-3 and TRBJ2-7; 9 nucleotides agree with TRBD1. The V and J ends lost 0 bases and 6 bases, in that order; junction bases with no gene match: 3. The CDR3 totals 14 residues. CDR1 and CDR2 from the germline V gene are LGHNA and YSLEER. The CDR3 loop reads CASSQEQGALEQYF. The CDR3 DNA reads as TGCGCCAGCAGCCAAGAACAGGGGGCCCTCGAGCAGTACTTC.

This clonotype was seen more than once but under ten times. The chain joins TRBV3-1 to TRBJ2-1, with D uncertain. Trimming cost V 2 bases and J 9 bases, with 8 bases left between them. CDR1 and CDR2 from the germline V gene are LGHDT and YNNKEL (reference sequence). CDR3 size: 12 residues. The CDR3 DNA sequence: TGTGCCAGCAGCCAACTCATCGGTGAGCAGTTCTTC. Residues: CASSQLIGEQFF.

The chain combines TRBV7-9 with TRBJ1-1; a weak D match, TRBD1 (6 bases). The CDR3 has 15 amino acids. CDR1 and CDR2 (germline): SEHNR, FQNEAQ (reference sequence). Trimming stripped 0 bases from V and 5 bases from J, with 13 bases between. CDR3 bases: TGTGCCAGCAGCTTAGCTACAGGGTGGGTTACTGAAGCTTTCTTT. This gives the protein CASSLATGWVTEAFF. Together with reference TRBV7-9 and TRBJ1-1, the CDR3 gives the full variable domain: DTGVSQNPRHKITKRGQNVTFRCDPISEHNRLYWYRQTLGQGPEFLTYFQNEAQLEKSRLLSDRFSAERPKGSFSTLEIQRTEQGDSAMYLCASSLATGWVTEAFFGQGTRLTVV.

The chain combines TRBV5-1 with TRBJ2-2; no clear D gene. The germline gives CDR1 SGHRS, CDR2 YFSETQ. Trimming cost V 4 bases and J 3 bases, with 10 bases left between them. The CDR3 consists of 14 residues. CDR3 amino acids: CASSPKGHTGELFF. CDR3 bases: TGCGCCAGCAGCCCCAAAGGGCACACCGGGGAGCTGTTTTTT.

With regard to this clonotype: A much larger clone lies a single base off, so this may be a read error. The CDR3 is CASSPYSTPNSEAFF. CDR3 coding DNA: TGTGCCAGCAGCCCCTATTCAACGCCGAACTCTGAAGCTTTCTTT. The chain recombines TRBV9 with TRBJ1-1; D call uncertain. Germline V lookup: CDR1 SGDLS, CDR2 YYNGEE. The CDR3 is 15 amino acids. Complete variable domain (other parts from reference TRBV9 and TRBJ1-1): DSGVTQTPKHLITATGQRVTLRCSPRSGDLSVYWYQQSLDQGLQFLIQYYNGEERAKGNILERFSAQQFPDLHSELNLSSLELGDSALYFCASSPYSTPNSEAFFGQGTRLTVV.

This rearrangement joins TRBV7-9 to TRBJ2-1; the match to TRBD2 covers 9 bases. Per germline, CDR1 SEHNR and CDR2 FQNEAQ (reference sequence). The CDR3 sequence is 15 residues long. J was trimmed by 8 bases and V by 1 base; bases with no gene match: 6. DNA for the CDR3: TGTGCCAGCAGCTTAGGACGACTAGCGGTGGATGAGCAGTTCTTC. As protein: CASSLGRLAVDEQFF.

V is TRBV30 and J is TRBJ2-2, with 7 bases matching TRBD2. The length of the CDR3 is 14 residues. V shed 1 base and J 5 bases; nucleotides not matched to a gene: 4. Germline V gene data show CDR1 as GTSNPN and CDR2 as SVGIG (reference sequence). CDR3 coding DNA: TGTGCCTGGAGTGGCGGGAGTGGGACCGGGGAGCTGTTTTTT. The encoded protein is CAWSGGSGTGELFF.

The table lists this clonotype with a few counts. The chain carries TRBV20-1 and TRBJ2-5; possibly TRBD1 or TRBD2 for D (5 bases each). The V gene's germline CDR1 is DFQATT and CDR2 SNEGSKA (reference sequence). The CDR3 totals 13 residues. With 7 bases removed from V and 5 bases from J, the gap between germline ends came to 17 bases. This CDR3 is CSGAWGNMETQYF. The CDR3, as DNA: TGCAGTGGAGCTTGGGGGAATATGGAGACCCAGTACTTC.

This clonotype was detected ten times or more. V and J are TRBV5-1 and TRBJ2-2; 7 bases agree with TRBD1. J lost 0 bases, V lost 1 base, and 3 bases had no gene match. From germline, CDR1 is SGHRS and CDR2 YFSETQ. This CDR3 comprises 16 residues. The CDR3 protein is CASSLFQGANTGELFF. The CDR3 nucleotides are TGCGCCAGCAGCTTGTTCCAGGGGGCGAACACCGGGGAGCTGTTTTTT.

Only a few counts were recorded for this clonotype. The rearrangement uses TRBV30 and TRBJ1-1; D unresolved. The germline V gene has CDR1 GTSNPN and CDR2 SVGIG (reference sequence). CDR3 size: 16 residues. Trimming cost V 0 bases and J 1 base, with 15 bases left between them. Here the CDR3 DNA reads TGTGCCTGGAGTGTAAGCGAGGGCTTAAGGAACACTGAAGCTTTCTTT. Its translation is CAWSVSEGLRNTEAFF. Based on the CDR3 plus reference TRBV30 and TRBJ1-1, the full variable domain is SQTIHQWPATLVQPVGSPLSLECTVEGTSNPNLYWYRQAAGRGLQLLFYSVGIGQISSEVPQNLSASRPQDRQFILSSKKLLLSDSGFYLCAWSVSEGLRNTEAFFGQGTRLTVV.

A few counts support this clonotype. The rearrangement links TRBV20-1 to TRBJ1-1, with 10 nucleotides matching TRBD1. The CDR3 runs 15 residues. Losses at the gene ends were 6 bases for V and 4 bases for J; bases not matched to a gene: 11. Germline V gene lookup returns CDR1 DFQATT and CDR2 SNEGSKA (reference sequence). In DNA, the CDR3 is TGCAGTGCCTCGGACAGGGGGACTTTGGTCACTGAAGCTTTCTTT. Its translation: CSASDRGTLVTEAFF.

The chain has TRBV12-3 or TRBV12-4 and TRBJ1-1; TRBD1 agrees at 9 bases. The junction had 14 bases not matched to a gene; V was cut back by 7 bases and J by 2 bases. This CDR3 region has 17 residues. CDR3 nucleotides: TGTGCCAGCACCCTGGAACCCCTTACAGGGGGCAACACTGAAGCTTTCTTT. Its translation: CASTLEPLTGGNTEAFF.

This clonotype was seen a few times. The chain joins TRBV12-3 or TRBV12-4 to TRBJ2-2; tentative D call: TRBD2 (5 bases). This CDR3 contains 15 residues. The V gene lost 8 bases and the J gene lost 3 bases, with 16 bases spanning the gap. The CDR3 sequence is CASVRTGEYTGELFF. Here the CDR3 DNA reads TGTGCCAGCGTGAGAACCGGGGAGTACACCGGGGAGCTGTTTTTT.

J is TRBJ2-1 and V is TRBV18, with D perhaps matching TRBD1 (5 bases). The germline CDR1 and CDR2 sequences are KGHSH and LQKENI. Trimming removed 6 bases at V and 4 bases at J, with 13 bases between. CDR3 length equals 14 residues. The CDR3 protein is CASSTSHRYNEQFF. CDR3 nucleotide sequence: TGTGCCAGCTCGACATCCCACAGGTACAATGAGCAGTTCTTC.

This clonotype has ten or more counts. The CDR3 protein is CASSFSTSGSETQYF. Written as DNA, the CDR3 is TGTGCCAGCAGCTTCTCAACTAGCGGGTCCGAGACCCAGTACTTC. The genes are TRBV7-2 and TRBJ2-5, with 9 bases identical to TRBD2. CDR1 is SGHTA, CDR2 FQGNSA, per germline. The junction had 7 bases not matched to a gene; V was cut back by 3 bases and J by 5 bases. CDR3 length: 15 residues.

The chain combines TRBV4-1 with TRBJ2-7, with D unclear. The CDR3 runs 13 residues. Trimming removed 3 bases from V and 6 bases from J, with 12 bases in between. Germline lookup yields CDR1 MGHRA and CDR2 YSYEKL. The CDR3 spells CASSQESSLEQYF. The CDR3 DNA is TGCGCCAGCAGCCAGGAGTCCTCCCTCGAGCAGTACTTC.

J is TRBJ1-1 and V is TRBV6-5; D not resolved. From germline, CDR1 is MNHEY and CDR2 SVGAGI. V lost 7 bases and J 1 base, leaving 10 bases between the germline ends. This CDR3 comprises 13 residues. The CDR3 is CASTPRGNTEAFF. In DNA, the CDR3 is TGTGCCAGCACCCCCCGGGGGAACACTGAAGCTTTCTTT.

The chain links TRBV28 to TRBJ1-3; 8 nucleotides agree with TRBD1. Trimming removed 5 bases from V and 10 bases from J; junction bases left unmatched: 13. Germline CDR1 is MDHEN and CDR2 is SYDVKM. This CDR3 comprises 15 residues. CDR3 in amino acids: CASSTLWTGSGTIYF. CDR3 nucleotide sequence: TGTGCCAGCAGTACCCTGTGGACAGGGAGTGGGACCATATATTTT.

The genes are TRBV11-2 and TRBJ2-2; 10 nucleotides agree with TRBD1. Trimming at V came to 9 bases and at J to 5 bases, leaving 6 bases not matched to a gene. Germline V CDR1 and CDR2: SGHAT, FQNNGV. The CDR3 consists of 14 residues. The CDR3 region is CASSGTGVTGELFF. For the CDR3, the DNA is TGTGCCAGTTCCGGGACAGGGGTTACCGGGGAGCTGTTTTTT.